This T cell receptor (beta chain) was identified during a study of intratumoral heterogeneity in liver cancer. Study-level findings and limits: Tumor-infiltrating lymphocyte representation was acknowledged to be under-sampled.

Profiling relied on immunoSEQ multiplex PCR, and the TCRdb table lists in-frame clones only, not all of them. The data hold around 5,400 clones, with 68% observed a single time. Note on this clone: Its specificity is unknown.

Samples came from areas without visible necrosis or hemorrhage. The source was tumor-adjacent normal tissue, collected before any cancer treatment. The receptor's source is a man between 65 and 79 years old with hepatocellular carcinoma.

The CDR3, as DNA: TGCGCCAGCAGCTTGGGCAGTTCCTACGAGCAGTACTTC. Its translation is CASSLGSSYEQYF. V gene TRBV5-1 combines with J gene TRBJ2-7, with D uncertain. Deletions cut 0 bases from V and 1 base from J, with 5 bases between. The CDR3 is made up of 13 amino acids. Per the germline V gene, CDR1 is SGHRS and CDR2 is YFSETQ.